The next 10 T cell receptor beta chains were all read from a single sample in a study of early T cells in non-severe SARS-CoV-2 infection. TCRdb redid the calling of the 5' RACE reads with MiXCR, one entry per CDR3 protein. This sample has about 77,000 distinct CDR3 sequences, with about a sixth found just once. The sample taken for sequencing was whole blood. The source is an adult who was a healthcare worker with PCR-confirmed SARS-CoV-2 infection or an uninfected control (not recorded which).

This clonotype was seen more than once but under ten times. The chain employs TRBV24-1 and TRBJ2-2, with 7 bases fitting TRBD1. The V gene's germline CDR1 is KGHDR and CDR2 SFDVKD. The CDR3 runs to 17 residues. The trim removed 5 bases at V and 1 base at J, leaving 9 bases unmatched. CDR3 amino acids: CATSASKGQRNTGELFF. In nucleotides, the CDR3 is TGTGCCACCAGTGCCTCGAAGGGACAGCGGAACACCGGGGAGCTGTTTTTT.

There are a few counts of this clonotype. The chain couples TRBV5-1 to TRBJ2-3; TRBD2 might be the D (5 bases). The CDR3 spans 16 residues. In germline, CDR1 is SGHRS, CDR2 YFSETQ. V lost 2 bases, J lost 3 bases, and 16 bases lay in between. The CDR3 here is CASSLTSSGMTDTQYF. The CDR3 DNA sequence: TGCGCCAGCAGCTTAACTAGTTCTGGGATGACAGATACGCAGTATTTT.

This sequence joins TRBV6-5 and TRBJ2-5, with D unclear. Germline values: CDR1 MNHEY, CDR2 SVGAGI. The CDR3 spans 13 residues. Trimming shortened V by 2 bases and J by 0 bases, and 4 bases separated the two germline ends. CDR3 nucleotide sequence: TGTGCCAGCAGTTACCTGTACCAAGAGACCCAGTACTTC. This encodes CASSYLYQETQYF.

This rearrangement joins TRBV3-1 to TRBJ1-1; D is unresolved. Trimming left V 0 bases short and J 5 bases short, with 10 bases between. The CDR3 is 14 residues long. Germline CDR1 LGHDT, CDR2 YNNKEL (reference sequence). CDR3 bases: TGTGCCAGCAGCCAAGATAACCGGGTAACTGAAGCTTTCTTT. Translating gives CASSQDNRVTEAFF.

The V call is TRBV30, the J call TRBJ2-2; perhaps TRBD2 as D (5 bases). Trimming took off 0 bases at V and 5 bases at J, with 10 bases between the two ends. This CDR3 spans 14 amino acids. Germline V gene lookup returns CDR1 GTSNPN and CDR2 SVGIG (reference sequence). The CDR3 DNA follows: TGTGCCTGGAGTGTACTTGGGAGAACCGGGGAGCTGTTTTTT. It codes for CAWSVLGRTGELFF.

The rearrangement uses TRBV6-5 and TRBJ1-6, with 9 nucleotides matching TRBD1. This CDR3 region has 15 residues. Trimming cost V 10 bases and J 5 bases; bases outside gene matches: 9. Germline V gene data show CDR1 as MNHEY and CDR2 as SVGAGI. CDR3 nucleotide sequence: TGTGCCACGAGATCCGGGACAGGGCATAATTCACCCCTCCACTTT. Residues: CATRSGTGHNSPLHF.

There are a few counts of this clonotype. The chain combines TRBV29-1 with TRBJ1-5; TRBD1 agrees at 7 bases. J gave up 3 bases and V 4 bases, and 9 bases lay outside the gene matches. Germline V gives CDR1 SQVTM, CDR2 ANQGSEA. This CDR3 has 15 amino acids. CDR3 in amino acids: CSVVSAGQINQPQHF. CDR3 bases: TGCAGCGTTGTCTCAGCGGGACAGATCAATCAGCCCCAGCATTTT.

This clonotype was seen ten or more times. The CDR3 here is CAWSKSGRMTDTQYF. The CDR3 DNA follows: TGTGCCTGGAGTAAGAGCGGGAGGATGACAGATACGCAGTATTTT. The chain uses TRBV30 and TRBJ2-3, with 9 bases fitting TRBD2. Germline-derived CDR1 and CDR2 are GTSNPN and SVGIG (reference sequence). The CDR3 totals 15 residues. The V and J ends lost 2 bases and 3 bases, in that order; junction bases with no gene match: 6.

This clonotype was counted between two and nine times. V and J are TRBV6-1 and TRBJ2-1; D gene uncertain. Germline CDR1 is MNHNS and CDR2 is SASEGT. The V end was cut by 7 bases, the J end by 3 bases, with 10 bases between. The CDR3 loop spans 13 amino acids. Here the CDR3 reads CASTPRGYNEQFF. The CDR3 DNA is TGTGCCAGCACCCCTCGAGGCTACAATGAGCAGTTCTTC.

In this sample, this clonotype turned up a few times. The chain couples TRBV2 to TRBJ1-2, with D possibly TRBD1 on 5 matching bases. Trimming stripped 4 bases from V and 6 bases from J, with 15 bases between. Germline CDR1 reads SNHLY; CDR2 reads FYNNEI. The CDR3 has 14 amino acids. The CDR3 loop reads CASSGGTPAHGYTF. CDR3 sequence (DNA): TGTGCCAGCAGTGGGGGGACCCCAGCTCATGGCTACACCTTC.